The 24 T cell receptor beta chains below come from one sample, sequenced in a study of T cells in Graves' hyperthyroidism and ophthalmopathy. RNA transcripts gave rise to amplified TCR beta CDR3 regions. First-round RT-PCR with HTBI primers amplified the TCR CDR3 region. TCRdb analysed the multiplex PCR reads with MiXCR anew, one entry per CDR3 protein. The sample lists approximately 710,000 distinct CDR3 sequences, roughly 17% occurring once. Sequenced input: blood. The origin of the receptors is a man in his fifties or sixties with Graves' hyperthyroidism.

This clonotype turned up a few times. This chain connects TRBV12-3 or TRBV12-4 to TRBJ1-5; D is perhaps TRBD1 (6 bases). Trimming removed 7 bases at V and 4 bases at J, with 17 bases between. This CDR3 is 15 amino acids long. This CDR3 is CASIAGHQLNQPQHF. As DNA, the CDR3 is TGTGCCAGCATTGCGGGACACCAATTAAATCAGCCCCAGCATTTT.

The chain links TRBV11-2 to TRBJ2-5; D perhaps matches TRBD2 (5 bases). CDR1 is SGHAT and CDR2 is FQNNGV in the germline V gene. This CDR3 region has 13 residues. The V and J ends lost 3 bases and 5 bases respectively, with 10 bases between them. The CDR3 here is CASSFTGWETQYF. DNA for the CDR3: TGTGCCAGCAGCTTTACGGGATGGGAGACCCAGTACTTC.

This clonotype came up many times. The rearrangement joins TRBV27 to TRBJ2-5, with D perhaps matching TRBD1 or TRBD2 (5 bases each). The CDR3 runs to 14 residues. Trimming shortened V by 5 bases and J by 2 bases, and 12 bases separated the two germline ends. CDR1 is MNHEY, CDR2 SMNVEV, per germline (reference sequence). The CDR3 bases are TGTGCCAGCAGTAGGGACGCTTCTCAAGAGACCCAGTACTTC. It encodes CASSRDASQETQYF.

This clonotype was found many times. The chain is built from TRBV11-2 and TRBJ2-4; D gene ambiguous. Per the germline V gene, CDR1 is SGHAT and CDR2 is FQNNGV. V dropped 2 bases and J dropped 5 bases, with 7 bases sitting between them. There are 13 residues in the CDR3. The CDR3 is CASSLRLENIQYF. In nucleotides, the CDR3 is TGTGCCAGCAGCTTACGCCTAGAAAACATTCAGTACTTC. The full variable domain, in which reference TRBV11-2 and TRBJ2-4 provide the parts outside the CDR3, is EAGVAQSPRYKIIEKRQSVAFWCNPISGHATLYWYQQILGQGPKLLIQFQNNGVVDDSQLPKDRFSAERLKGVDSTLKIQPAKLEDSAVYLCASSLRLENIQYFGAGTRLSVL.

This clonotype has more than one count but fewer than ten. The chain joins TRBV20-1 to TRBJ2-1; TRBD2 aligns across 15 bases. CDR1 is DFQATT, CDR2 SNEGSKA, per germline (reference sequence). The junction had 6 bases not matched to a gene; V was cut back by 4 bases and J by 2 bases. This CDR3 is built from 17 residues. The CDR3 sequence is CSATGLAGGRAYNEQFF. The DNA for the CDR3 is TGCAGTGCTACGGGACTAGCGGGAGGTAGGGCCTACAATGAGCAGTTCTTC.

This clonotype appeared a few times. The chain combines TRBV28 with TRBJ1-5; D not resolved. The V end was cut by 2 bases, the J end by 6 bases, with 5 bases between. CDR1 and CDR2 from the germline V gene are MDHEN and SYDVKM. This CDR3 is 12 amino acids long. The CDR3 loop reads CASSLRGQPQHF. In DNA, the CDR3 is TGTGCCAGCAGTTTACGGGGTCAGCCCCAGCATTTT.

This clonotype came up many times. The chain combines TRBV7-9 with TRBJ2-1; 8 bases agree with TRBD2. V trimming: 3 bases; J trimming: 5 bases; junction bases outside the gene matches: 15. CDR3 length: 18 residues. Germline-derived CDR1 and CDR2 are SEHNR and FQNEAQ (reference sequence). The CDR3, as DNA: TGTGCCAGCAGCTTTATCCCCGGGGGTAGCGGGATTAACAATGAGCAGTTCTTC. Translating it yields CASSFIPGGSGINNEQFF.

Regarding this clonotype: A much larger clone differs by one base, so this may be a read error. The CDR3 DNA is TGTGCCATCGGCCCGGTCATAGGGAACGAGCAGTACTTC. It is translated as CAIGPVIGNEQYF. The J gene is TRBJ2-7, the V gene TRBV10-3; D unresolved. This CDR3 has 13 amino acids. Trimming removed 8 bases at V and 5 bases at J, with 16 bases between. The germline V gene has CDR1 ENHRY and CDR2 SYGVKD.

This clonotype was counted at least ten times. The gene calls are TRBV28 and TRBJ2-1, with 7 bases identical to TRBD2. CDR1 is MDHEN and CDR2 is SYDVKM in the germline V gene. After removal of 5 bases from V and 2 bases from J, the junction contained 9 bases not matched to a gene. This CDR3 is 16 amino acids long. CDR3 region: CASSPLGGSPYNEQFF. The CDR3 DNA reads TGTGCCAGCAGTCCCTTAGGCGGGAGCCCCTACAATGAGCAGTTCTTC.

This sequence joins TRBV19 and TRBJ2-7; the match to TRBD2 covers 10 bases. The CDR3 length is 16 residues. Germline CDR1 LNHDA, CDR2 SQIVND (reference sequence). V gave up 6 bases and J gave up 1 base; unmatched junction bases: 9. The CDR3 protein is CASSDSSGSKSYEQYF. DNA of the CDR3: TGTGCCAGTAGCGACTCTAGCGGGAGCAAATCCTACGAGCAGTACTTC. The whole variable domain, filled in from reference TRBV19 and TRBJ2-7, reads DGGITQSPKYLFRKEGQNVTLSCEQNLNHDAMYWYRQDPGQGLRLIYYSQIVNDFQKGDIAEGYSVSREKKESFPLTVTSAQKNPTAFYLCASSDSSGSKSYEQYFGPGTRLTVT.

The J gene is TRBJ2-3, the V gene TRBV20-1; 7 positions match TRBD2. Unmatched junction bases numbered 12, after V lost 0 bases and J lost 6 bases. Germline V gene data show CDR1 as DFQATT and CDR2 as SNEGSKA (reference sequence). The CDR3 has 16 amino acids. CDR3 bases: TGCAGTGCTAGAGATCTCCTAACGGGAGGATTGGATACGCAGTATTTT. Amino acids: CSARDLLTGGLDTQYF.

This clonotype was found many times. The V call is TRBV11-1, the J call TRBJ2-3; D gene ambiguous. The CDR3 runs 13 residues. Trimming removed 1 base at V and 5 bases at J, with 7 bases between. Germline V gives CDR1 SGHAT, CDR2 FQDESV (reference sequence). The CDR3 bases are TGTGCCAGCAGCTTAGAGGCTCGAGATACGCAGTATTTT. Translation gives CASSLEARDTQYF.

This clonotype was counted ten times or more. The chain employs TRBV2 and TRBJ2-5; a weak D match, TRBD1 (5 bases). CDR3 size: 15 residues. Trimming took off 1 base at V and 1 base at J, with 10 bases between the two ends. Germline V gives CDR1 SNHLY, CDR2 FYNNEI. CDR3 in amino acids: CASSEEAGLQETQYF. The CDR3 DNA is TGTGCCAGCAGTGAAGAGGCAGGGCTCCAAGAGACCCAGTACTTC. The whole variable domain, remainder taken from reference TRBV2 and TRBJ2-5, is EPEVTQTPSHQVTQMGQEVILRCVPISNHLYFYWYRQILGQKVEFLVSFYNNEISEKSEIFDDQFSVERPDGSNFTLKIRSTKLEDSAMYFCASSEEAGLQETQYFGPGTRLLVL.

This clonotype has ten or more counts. The CDR3 is CAWSHPTGVYGYTF. In DNA form, the CDR3 reads TGTGCCTGGAGCCACCCCACGGGGGTCTATGGCTACACCTTC. J is TRBJ1-2 and V is TRBV30, with D perhaps matching TRBD1 (5 bases). The CDR3 has 14 residues. Germline V lookup: CDR1 GTSNPN, CDR2 SVGIG (reference sequence). The germline V and J ends were trimmed by 3 bases and 4 bases, with 15 bases remaining between them.

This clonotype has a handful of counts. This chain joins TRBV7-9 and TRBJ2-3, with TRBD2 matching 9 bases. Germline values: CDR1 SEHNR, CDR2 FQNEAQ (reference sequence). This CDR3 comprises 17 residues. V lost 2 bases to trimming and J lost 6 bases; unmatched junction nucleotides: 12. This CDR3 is CASSLFGTSKWVDTQYF. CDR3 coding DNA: TGTGCCAGCAGCTTATTTGGGACTAGCAAATGGGTGGATACGCAGTATTTT.

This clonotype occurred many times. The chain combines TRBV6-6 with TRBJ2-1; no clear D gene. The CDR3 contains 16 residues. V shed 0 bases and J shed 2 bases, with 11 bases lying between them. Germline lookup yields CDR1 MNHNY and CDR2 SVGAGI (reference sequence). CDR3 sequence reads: CASSYSGAPTYNEQFF. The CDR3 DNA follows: TGTGCCAGCAGTTACTCGGGCGCGCCGACCTACAATGAGCAGTTCTTC.

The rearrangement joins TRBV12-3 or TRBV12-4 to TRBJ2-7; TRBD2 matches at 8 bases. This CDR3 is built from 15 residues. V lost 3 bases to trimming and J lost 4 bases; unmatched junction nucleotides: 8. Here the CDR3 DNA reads TGTGCCAGCAGTTTTCGGGGGGGGCGCATTTACGAGCAGTACTTC. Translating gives CASSFRGGRIYEQYF.

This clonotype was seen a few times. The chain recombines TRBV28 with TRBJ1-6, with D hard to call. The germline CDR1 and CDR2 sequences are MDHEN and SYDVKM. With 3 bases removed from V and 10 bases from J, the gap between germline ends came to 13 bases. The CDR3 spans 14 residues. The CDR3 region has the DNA TGTGCCAGCAGTTTGGTGAAGCCGAGATCACCCCTCCACTTT. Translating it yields CASSLVKPRSPLHF. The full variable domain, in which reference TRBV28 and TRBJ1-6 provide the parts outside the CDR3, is DVKVTQSSRYLVKRTGEKVFLECVQDMDHENMFWYRQDPGLGLRLIYFSYDVKMKEKGDIPEGYSVSREKKERFSLILESASTNQTSMYLCASSLVKPRSPLHFGNGTRLTVT.

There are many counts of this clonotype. Here the CDR3 DNA reads TGTGCCAGCAGTTTTAGCCTAGTGAGGAGCACAGATACGCAGTATTTT. Translating it yields CASSFSLVRSTDTQYF. The V call is TRBV28, the J call TRBJ2-3; D is ambiguous. The germline V and J ends were trimmed by 3 bases and 0 bases, with 13 bases remaining between them. This CDR3 has 16 residues. The germline V gene has CDR1 MDHEN and CDR2 SYDVKM.

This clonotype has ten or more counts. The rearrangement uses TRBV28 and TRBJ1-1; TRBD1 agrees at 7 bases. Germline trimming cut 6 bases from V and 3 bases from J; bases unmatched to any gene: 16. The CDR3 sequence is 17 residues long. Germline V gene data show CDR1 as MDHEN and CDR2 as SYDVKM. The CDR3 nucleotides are TGTGCCAGCAGCCCTCCTCCCCCGGAGGGGGCATACACTGAAGCTTTCTTT. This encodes CASSPPPPEGAYTEAFF.

Written as DNA, the CDR3 is TGTGCCAGCAGCCCCTTCCGGGGGGGTTATGGGGCCAACGTCCTGACTTTC. It codes for CASSPFRGGYGANVLTF. This chain uses TRBV11-2 with TRBJ2-6; 8 positions agree with TRBD2. The CDR3 sequence is 17 residues long. Per germline, CDR1 SGHAT and CDR2 FQNNGV. V was clipped by 5 bases and J by 3 bases; unmatched bases: 9.

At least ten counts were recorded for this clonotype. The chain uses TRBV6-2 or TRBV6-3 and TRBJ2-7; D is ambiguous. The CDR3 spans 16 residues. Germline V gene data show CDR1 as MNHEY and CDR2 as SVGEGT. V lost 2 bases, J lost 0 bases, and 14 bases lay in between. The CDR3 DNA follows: TGTGCCAGCAGTTACGGTGGGCGGACGAGCTCCTACGAGCAGTACTTC. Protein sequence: CASSYGGRTSSYEQYF.

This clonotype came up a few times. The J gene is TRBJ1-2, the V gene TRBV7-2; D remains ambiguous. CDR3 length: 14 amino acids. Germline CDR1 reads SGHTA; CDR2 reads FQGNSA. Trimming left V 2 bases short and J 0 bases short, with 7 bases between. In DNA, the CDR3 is TGTGCCAGCAGCTTATTCAGTTCTAACTATGGCTACACCTTC. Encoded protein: CASSLFSSNYGYTF. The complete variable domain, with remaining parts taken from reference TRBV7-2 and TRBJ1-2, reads GAGVSQSPSNKVTEKGKDVELRCDPISGHTALYWYRQSLGQGLEFLIYFQGNSAPDKSGLPSDRFSAERTGGSVSTLTIQRTQQEDSAVYLCASSLFSSNYGYTFGSGTRLTVV.

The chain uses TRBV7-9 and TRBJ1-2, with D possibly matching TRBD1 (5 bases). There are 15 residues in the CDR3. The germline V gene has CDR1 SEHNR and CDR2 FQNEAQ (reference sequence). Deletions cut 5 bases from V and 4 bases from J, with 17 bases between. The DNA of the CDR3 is TGTGCCAGCAGCGGTCATCGGGACCGCCTCTATGGCTACACCTTC. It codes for CASSGHRDRLYGYTF.